This T cell receptor (beta chain) was retrieved from a study of cytomegalovirus exposure and HLA in healthy donors. The PCR contained 60 Vbeta and 13 Jbeta primers. Profiling relied on immunoSEQ multiplex PCR, and the TCRdb table lists in-frame clones only, not all of them. The sample has 250,000 to 300,000 clones, 84% seen once; the top ten hold 1.5% to 2%. There are 16 residues in the CDR3. Unmatched junction bases numbered 9, after V lost 5 bases and J lost 4 bases. Per germline, CDR1 SGHTA and CDR2 FQGNSA. Of note for this clone: Its antigen remains unknown.

The study, taken as a whole, reports: High sensitivity and specificity were reportedly achieved when the classifier diagnosed cytomegalovirus status.

Input material: PBMCs. The source of this sequence is a middle-aged woman in good health and CMV-seropositive. The chain recombines TRBV7-2 with TRBJ2-7; 12 bases match TRBD2. The CDR3 is CASSLTRLAGVYEQYF. CDR3 DNA: TGTGCCAGCAGCCTCACGAGACTAGCGGGAGTATACGAGCAGTACTTC.